This is a list of T cell receptor beta chains from one sample in a study of blood T cell repertoires in COVID-19. Some clones are missing from TCRdb's copy, which holds only in-frame ones; the method was immunoSEQ multiplex PCR. The sample holds 150,000 to 200,000 clones; almost 80% are singletons and the top ten take 15% to 20%. Material: peripheral blood. These receptors originate from a man in his fifties or sixties with active or convalescent COVID-19. Each CDR3 is given with its conserved first and last residue. A D gene is named only where the DNA matches it firmly. Part of the rows lack a size; the others show once, few, many or a class for expanded clones.

TRBV7-7	-	TRBJ2-3	TRBD2	CASSKGRLAGNTDTQYF	TGTGCCAGCAGCAAGGGGAGACTAGCGGGGAACACAGATACGCAGTATTTT
TRBV6-1	-	TRBJ2-1	TRBD2	CASSELAGGVNEQFF	TGTGCCAGCAGTGAACTAGCGGGAGGGGTAAATGAGCAGTTCTTC
TRBV12-3/TRBV12-4	few	TRBJ2-1	TRBD2	CAGGRGPGEQFF	TGTGCCGGGGGGAGGGGCCCGGGAGAGCAGTTCTTC
TRBV6-5	once	TRBJ2-7	-	CASSYSTGAYEQYF	TGTGCCAGCAGTTATTCTACAGGCGCCTACGAGCAGTACTTC
TRBV11-2	few	TRBJ2-3	-	CASSLGIGDTDTQYF	TGTGCCAGCAGCTTAGGGATCGGAGACACAGATACGCAGTATTTT
TRBV29-1	-	TRBJ1-4	TRBD1	CSVMWWTGAGSTNEKLFF	TGCAGCGTGATGTGGTGGACAGGGGCAGGATCGACTAATGAAAAACTGTTTTTT
TRBV24-1	-	TRBJ1-5	TRBD1	CATSDPGQGAQPQHF	TGTGCCACCAGTGACCCGGGACAGGGGGCTCAGCCCCAGCATTTT
TRBV5-1	-	TRBJ1-2	TRBD1	CASSLATGTGGSYGYTF	TGCGCCAGCAGCTTGGCCACCGGGACAGGGGGCTCCTATGGCTACACCTTC
TRBV18	-	TRBJ2-2	TRBD1	CASSPSGGTGGAGELFF	TGTGCCAGCTCACCATCCGGAGGGACAGGGGGTGCCGGGGAGCTGTTTTTT
TRBV5-1	-	TRBJ1-2	-	CASSSGGLYGYTF	TGCGCCAGCAGCTCAGGAGGGTTGTATGGCTACACCTTC